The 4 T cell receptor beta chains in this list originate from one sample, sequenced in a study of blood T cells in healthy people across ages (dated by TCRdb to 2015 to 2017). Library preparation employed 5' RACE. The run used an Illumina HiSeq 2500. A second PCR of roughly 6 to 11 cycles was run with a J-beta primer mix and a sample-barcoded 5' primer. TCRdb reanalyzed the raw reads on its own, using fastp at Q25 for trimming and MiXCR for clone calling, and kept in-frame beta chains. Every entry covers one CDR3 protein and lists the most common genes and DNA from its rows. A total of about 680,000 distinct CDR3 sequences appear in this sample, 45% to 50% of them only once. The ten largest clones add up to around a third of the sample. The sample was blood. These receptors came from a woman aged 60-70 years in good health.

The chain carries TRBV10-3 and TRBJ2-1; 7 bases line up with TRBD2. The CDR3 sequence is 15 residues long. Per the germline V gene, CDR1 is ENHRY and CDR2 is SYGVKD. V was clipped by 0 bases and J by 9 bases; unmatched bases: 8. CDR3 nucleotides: TGTGCCATCAGTGAGTCACGCGGGAGTAGCGGTGAGCAGTTCTTC. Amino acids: CAISESRGSSGEQFF.

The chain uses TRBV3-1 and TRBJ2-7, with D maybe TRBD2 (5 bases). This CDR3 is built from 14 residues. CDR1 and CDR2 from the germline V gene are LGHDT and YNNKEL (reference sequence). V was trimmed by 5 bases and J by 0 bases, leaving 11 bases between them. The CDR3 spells CASSARADSYEQYF. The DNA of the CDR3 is TGTGCCAGCAGCGCTAGAGCGGACTCCTACGAGCAGTACTTC.

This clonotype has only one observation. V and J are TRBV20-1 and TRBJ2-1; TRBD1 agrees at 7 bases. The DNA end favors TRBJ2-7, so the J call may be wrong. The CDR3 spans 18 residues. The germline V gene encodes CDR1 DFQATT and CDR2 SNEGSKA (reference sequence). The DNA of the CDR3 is TGCAGTGCTAGACCCTCCGGCCGGGACAGACTCGACTACAATGAGCAGTACTTC. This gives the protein CSARPSGRDRLDYNEQYF.

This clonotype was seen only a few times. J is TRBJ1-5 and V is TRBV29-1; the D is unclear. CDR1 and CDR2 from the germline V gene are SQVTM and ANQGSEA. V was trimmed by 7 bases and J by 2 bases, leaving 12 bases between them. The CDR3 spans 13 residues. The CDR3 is CSATPGGNQPQHF. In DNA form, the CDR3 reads TGCAGCGCCACCCCCGGGGGCAATCAGCCCCAGCATTTT.